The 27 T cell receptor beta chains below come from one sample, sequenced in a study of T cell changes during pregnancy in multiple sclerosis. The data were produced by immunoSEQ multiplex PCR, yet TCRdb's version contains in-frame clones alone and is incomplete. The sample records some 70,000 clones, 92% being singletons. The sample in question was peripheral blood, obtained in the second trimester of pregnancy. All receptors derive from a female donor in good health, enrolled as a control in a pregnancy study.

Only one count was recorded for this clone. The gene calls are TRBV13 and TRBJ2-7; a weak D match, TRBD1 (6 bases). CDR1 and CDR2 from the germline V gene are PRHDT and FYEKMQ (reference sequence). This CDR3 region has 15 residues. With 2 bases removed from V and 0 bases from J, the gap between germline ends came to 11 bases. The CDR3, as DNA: TGTGCCAGCAGCTTAAAGGGGGATAGCTCCTACGAGCAGTACTTC. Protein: CASSLKGDSSYEQYF.

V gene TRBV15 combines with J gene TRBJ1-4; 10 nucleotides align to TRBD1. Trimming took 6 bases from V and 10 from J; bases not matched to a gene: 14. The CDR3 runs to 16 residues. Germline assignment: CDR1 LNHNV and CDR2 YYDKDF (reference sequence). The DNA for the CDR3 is TGTGCCACCAGTTATGACAGGGGGCTAGAAAGGGTAAAACTGTTTTTT. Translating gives CATSYDRGLERVKLFF. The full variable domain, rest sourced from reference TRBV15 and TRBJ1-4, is DAMVIQNPRYQVTQFGKPVTLSCSQTLNHNVMYWYQQKSSQAPKLLFHYYDKDFNNEADTPDNFQSRRPNTSFCFLDIRSPGLGDTAMYLCATSYDRGLERVKLFFGSGTQLSVL.

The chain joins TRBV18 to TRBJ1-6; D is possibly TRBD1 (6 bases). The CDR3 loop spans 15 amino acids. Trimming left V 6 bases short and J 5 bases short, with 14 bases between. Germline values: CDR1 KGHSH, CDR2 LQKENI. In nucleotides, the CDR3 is TGTGCCAGCTCCGGACAGCTCGGGGATAATTCACCCCTCCACTTT. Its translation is CASSGQLGDNSPLHF.

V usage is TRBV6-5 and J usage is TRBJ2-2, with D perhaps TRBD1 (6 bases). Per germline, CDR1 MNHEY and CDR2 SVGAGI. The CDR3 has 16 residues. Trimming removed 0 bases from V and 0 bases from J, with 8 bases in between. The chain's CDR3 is CASSYSGQPNTGELFF. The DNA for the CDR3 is TGTGCCAGCAGTTACTCTGGACAGCCGAACACCGGGGAGCTGTTTTTT.

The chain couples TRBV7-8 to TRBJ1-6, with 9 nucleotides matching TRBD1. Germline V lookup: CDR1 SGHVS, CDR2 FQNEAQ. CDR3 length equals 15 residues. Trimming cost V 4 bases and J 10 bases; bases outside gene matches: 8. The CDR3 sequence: CASSSHRGQRSPLHF. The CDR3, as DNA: TGTGCCAGCAGCTCCCACAGGGGGCAAAGGTCACCCCTCCACTTT.

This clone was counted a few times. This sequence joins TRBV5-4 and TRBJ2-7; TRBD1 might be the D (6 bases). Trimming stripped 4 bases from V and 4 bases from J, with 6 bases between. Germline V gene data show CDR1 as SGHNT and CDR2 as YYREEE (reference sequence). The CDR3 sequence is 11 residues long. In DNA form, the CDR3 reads TGTGCCAGCAGCACAGGGTACGAGCAGTACTTC. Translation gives CASSTGYEQYF.

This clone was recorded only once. The CDR3 protein is CASSRTGLGAGNTIYF. CDR3 DNA sequence: TGTGCCAGCAGTCGTACAGGGCTTGGCGCTGGAAACACCATATATTTT. V is TRBV9 and J is TRBJ1-3; possible D gene TRBD1, 6 bases. Trimming cost V 5 bases and J 2 bases, with 17 bases left between them. Germline V gene data show CDR1 as SGDLS and CDR2 as YYNGEE. The CDR3 is 16 amino acids.

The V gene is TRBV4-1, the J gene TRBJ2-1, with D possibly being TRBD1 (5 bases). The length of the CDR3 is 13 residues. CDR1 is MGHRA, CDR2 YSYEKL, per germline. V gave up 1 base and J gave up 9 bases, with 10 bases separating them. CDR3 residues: CASSQAQGREQFF. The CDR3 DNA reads TGCGCCAGCAGCCAAGCCCAGGGTCGTGAGCAGTTCTTC.

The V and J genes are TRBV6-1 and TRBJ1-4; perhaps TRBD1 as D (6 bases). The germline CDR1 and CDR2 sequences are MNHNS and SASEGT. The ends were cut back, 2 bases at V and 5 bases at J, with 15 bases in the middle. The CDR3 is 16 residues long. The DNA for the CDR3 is TGTGCCAGCAGTGAAAGGGGGGGCACAGTCAATGAAAAACTGTTTTTT. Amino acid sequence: CASSERGGTVNEKLFF.

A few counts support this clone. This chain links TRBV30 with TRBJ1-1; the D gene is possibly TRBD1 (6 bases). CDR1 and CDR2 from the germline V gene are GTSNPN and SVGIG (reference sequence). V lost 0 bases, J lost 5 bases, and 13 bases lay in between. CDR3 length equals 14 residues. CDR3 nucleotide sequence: TGTGCCTGGAGTGTAGGGCAGGGGATTACTGAAGCTTTCTTT. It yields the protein CAWSVGQGITEAFF.

CDR3 DNA sequence: TGTGCCAGCAGTGACCCCGACAGGGGTCGGACCTACGAGCAGTACTTC. This sequence encodes CASSDPDRGRTYEQYF. The V call is TRBV25-1, the J call TRBJ2-7; 8 bases line up with TRBD1. V shed 3 bases, J shed 2 bases, and the junction held 9 bases outside the gene matches. This CDR3 contains 16 residues. CDR1 and CDR2 from the germline V gene are MGHDK and SYGVNS.

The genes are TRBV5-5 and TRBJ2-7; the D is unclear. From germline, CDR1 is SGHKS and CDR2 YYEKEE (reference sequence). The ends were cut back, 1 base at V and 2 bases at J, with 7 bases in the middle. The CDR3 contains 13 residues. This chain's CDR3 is CASSLRAPYEQYF. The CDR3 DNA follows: TGTGCCAGCAGCTTGCGAGCCCCCTACGAGCAGTACTTC.

The CDR3 reads CSVGPQSAANEKLFF. CDR3 sequence (DNA): TGCAGCGTTGGGCCACAATCGGCGGCTAATGAAAAACTGTTTTTT. The chain carries TRBV29-1 and TRBJ1-4, with no clear D. Germline V gene lookup returns CDR1 SQVTM and CDR2 ANQGSEA. The CDR3 has 15 amino acids. V lost 4 bases and J 3 bases, leaving 15 bases between the germline ends.

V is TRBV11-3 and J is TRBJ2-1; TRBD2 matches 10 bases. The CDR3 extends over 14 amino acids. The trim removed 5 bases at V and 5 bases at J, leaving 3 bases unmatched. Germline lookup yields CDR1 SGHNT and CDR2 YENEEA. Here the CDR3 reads CASSPGLADNEQFF. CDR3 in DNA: TGTGCCAGCAGCCCCGGACTAGCGGACAATGAGCAGTTCTTC.

DNA of the CDR3: TGTGCCACCAGCAGCGTCCGAGGGACTAGCGGAACCTACGAGCAGTACTTC. Encoded protein: CATSSVRGTSGTYEQYF. The V gene is TRBV15, the J gene TRBJ2-7; 11 nucleotides align to TRBD2. CDR1 LNHNV and CDR2 YYDKDF come from the germline V gene (reference sequence). Unmatched junction bases numbered 9, after V lost 3 bases and J lost 2 bases. The CDR3 covers 17 residues. Drawing the rest from reference TRBV15 and TRBJ2-7, the complete variable domain is DAMVIQNPRYQVTQFGKPVTLSCSQTLNHNVMYWYQQKSSQAPKLLFHYYDKDFNNEADTPDNFQSRRPNTSFCFLDIRSPGLGDTAMYLCATSSVRGTSGTYEQYFGPGTRLTVT.

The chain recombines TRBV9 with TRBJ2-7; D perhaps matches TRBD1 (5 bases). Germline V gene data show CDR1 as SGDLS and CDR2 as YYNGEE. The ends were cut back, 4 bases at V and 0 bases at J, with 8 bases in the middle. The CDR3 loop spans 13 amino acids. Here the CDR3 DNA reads TGTGCCAGCAGCCTAGGACACTCCTACGAGCAGTACTTC. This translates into CASSLGHSYEQYF.

CDR3 region: CASSGEKLFF. The DNA of the CDR3 is TGTGCCAGCAGCGGGGAAAAACTGTTTTTT. The J gene is TRBJ1-4, the V gene TRBV2; D gene ambiguous. Germline CDR1 and CDR2: SNHLY and FYNNEI. Trimming cost V 6 bases and J 8 bases, with 4 bases left between them. The CDR3 covers 10 residues.

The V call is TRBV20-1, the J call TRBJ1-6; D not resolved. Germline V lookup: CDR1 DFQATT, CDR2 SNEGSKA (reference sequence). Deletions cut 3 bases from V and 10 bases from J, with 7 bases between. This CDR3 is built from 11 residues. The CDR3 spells CSASGLSPLHF. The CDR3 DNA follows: TGCAGTGCTAGCGGGTTGTCACCCCTCCACTTT.

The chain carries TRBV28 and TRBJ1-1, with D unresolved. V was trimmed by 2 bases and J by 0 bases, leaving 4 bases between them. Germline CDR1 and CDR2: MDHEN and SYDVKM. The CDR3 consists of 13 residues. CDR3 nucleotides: TGTGCCAGCAGTTTAAGAGTGAACACTGAAGCTTTCTTT. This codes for CASSLRVNTEAFF.

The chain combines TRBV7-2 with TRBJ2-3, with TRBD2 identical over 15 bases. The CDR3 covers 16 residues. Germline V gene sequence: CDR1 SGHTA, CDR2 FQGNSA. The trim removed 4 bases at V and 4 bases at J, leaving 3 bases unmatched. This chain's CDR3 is CASSSGLAGGSDTQYF. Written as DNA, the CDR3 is TGTGCCAGCAGCTCGGGACTAGCGGGGGGCTCAGATACGCAGTATTTT.

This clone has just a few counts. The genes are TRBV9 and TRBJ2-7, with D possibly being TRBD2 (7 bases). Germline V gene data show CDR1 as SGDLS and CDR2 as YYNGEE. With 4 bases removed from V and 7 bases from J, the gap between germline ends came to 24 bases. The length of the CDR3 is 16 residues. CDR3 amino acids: CASSPHSGGGSGEQYF. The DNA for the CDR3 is TGTGCCAGCAGCCCTCACTCGGGGGGCGGGTCGGGTGAGCAGTACTTC.

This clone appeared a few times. The DNA of the CDR3 is TGTGCCAGCAGCTCCTACGGGGGGAACACTGAAGCTTTCTTT. This codes for CASSSYGGNTEAFF. This rearrangement joins TRBV16 to TRBJ1-1; tentatively, D is TRBD1 (5 bases). The CDR3 has 14 residues. CDR1 KGHSY and CDR2 FQNENV come from the germline V gene. Trimming removed 5 bases from V and 1 base from J, with 11 bases in between.

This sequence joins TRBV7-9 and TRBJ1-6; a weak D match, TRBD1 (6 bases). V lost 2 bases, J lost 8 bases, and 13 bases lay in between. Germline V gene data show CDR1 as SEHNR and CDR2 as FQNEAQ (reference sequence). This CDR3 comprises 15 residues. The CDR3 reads CASSLNRALDSPLHF. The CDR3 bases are TGTGCCAGCAGCTTAAACAGGGCATTAGATTCACCCCTCCACTTT.

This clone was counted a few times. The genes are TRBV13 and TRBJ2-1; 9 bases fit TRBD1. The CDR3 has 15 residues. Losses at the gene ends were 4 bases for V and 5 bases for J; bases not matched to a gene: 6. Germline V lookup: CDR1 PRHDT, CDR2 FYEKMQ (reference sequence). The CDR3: CASSSPQGAHNEQFF. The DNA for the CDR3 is TGTGCCAGCAGCTCACCACAGGGGGCCCACAATGAGCAGTTCTTC.

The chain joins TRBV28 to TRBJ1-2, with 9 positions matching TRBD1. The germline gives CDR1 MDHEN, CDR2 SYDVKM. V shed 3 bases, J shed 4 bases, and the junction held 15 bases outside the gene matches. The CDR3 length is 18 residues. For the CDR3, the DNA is TGTGCCAGCAGTTTTGTGGCCCGACAGGGGGGCACGTCCTATGGCTACACCTTC. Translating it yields CASSFVARQGGTSYGYTF.

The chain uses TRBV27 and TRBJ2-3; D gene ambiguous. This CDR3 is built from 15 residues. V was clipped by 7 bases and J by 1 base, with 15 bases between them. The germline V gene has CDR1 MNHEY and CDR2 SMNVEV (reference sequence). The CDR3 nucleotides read TGTGCCAGCACCCAGGATCCCCCGGGCACAGATACGCAGTATTTT. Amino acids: CASTQDPPGTDTQYF.

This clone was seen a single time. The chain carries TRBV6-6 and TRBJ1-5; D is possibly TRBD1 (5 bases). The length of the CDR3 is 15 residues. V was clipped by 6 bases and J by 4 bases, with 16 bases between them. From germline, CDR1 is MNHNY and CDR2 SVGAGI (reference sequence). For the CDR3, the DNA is TGTGCCAGCAGCCCAACTGACAGTAGGAATCAGCCCCAGCATTTT. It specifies CASSPTDSRNQPQHF.